These T cell receptor beta chains were read from a single sample in a study of cytomegalovirus exposure and HLA in healthy donors. Measured with immunoSEQ multiplex PCR; TCRdb has only the in-frame clones, and not every one. The sample shows fewer than 130,000 clones, less than 80% of them seen only once. The specimen sequenced was PBMCs. The receptors were sampled from a man aged 25-45 years in good health and CMV-seropositive. CDR3s include the opening cysteine and the closing phenylalanine or tryptophan. D genes are given only for firm matches. Some rows have no size entry. The others give once, few or many, or a class for an expanded clone.

TRBV2	few	TRBJ2-5	NA	TGTGCCAGCAGTGACGGGGGACGGGAGACCCAGTACTTC	CASSDGGRETQYF
TRBV6-1	NA	TRBJ2-6	NA	TGTGCCAGCAGTGAAGAATTAGTAGGAGTCTCTGGGGCCAACGTCCTGACTTTC	CASSEELVGVSGANVLTF
TRBV10-3	NA	TRBJ2-7	NA	TGTGCCATCAGTGACGAGACAGCCTACGAGCAGTACTTC	CAISDETAYEQYF
TRBV5-1	NA	TRBJ1-1	TRBD1	TGCGCCAGCAGCCCCCATGACAGGGACACTGAAGCTTTCTTT	CASSPHDRDTEAFF
TRBV5-5	NA	TRBJ1-1	NA	TGTGCCAGCAGCTTGGATGCAGTCCAGGGGGCTTTCTTT	CASSLDAVQGAFF
TRBV5-1	few	TRBJ2-5	TRBD2	TGCGCCAGCAGCCCCGGGGGGGCTAGCGGGGGGAAAGAGACCCAGTACTTC	CASSPGGASGGKETQYF
TRBV5-6	NA	TRBJ1-2	TRBD1	TGTGCCAGCAGCTCCGACAGGGGGCTCTATGGCTACACCTTC	CASSSDRGLYGYTF
TRBV4-1	few	TRBJ1-1	NA	TGCGCCAGCAGCCAAAAAGGCGACAGCACCATGAACACTGAAGCTTTCTTT	CASSQKGDSTMNTEAFF
TRBV5-6	NA	TRBJ2-3	TRBD1	TGTGCCAGCAGCTTTCGGACAGGAACAGATACGCAGTATTTT	CASSFRTGTDTQYF
TRBV12-5	NA	TRBJ2-5	TRBD2	TGTGCTAGTGGCCTCGGGGGGTGGGAGACCCAGTACTTC	CASGLGGWETQYF
TRBV7-2	NA	TRBJ2-3	NA	TGTGCCAGCAGCACAGCTTACACAGATACGCAGTATTTT	CASSTAYTDTQYF
TRBV2	once	TRBJ2-2	TRBD1	TGTGCCAGCAGTACAGCCGGGACAGGGGGCACCGGGGAGCTGTTTTTT	CASSTAGTGGTGELFF
TRBV29-1	NA	TRBJ2-2	NA	TGCAGCGTTGAGGTGACTAGAGGGTTCACCGGGGAGCTGTTTTTT	CSVEVTRGFTGELFF
TRBV27	NA	TRBJ2-5	NA	TGTGCCAGCAGTTTTCTTGCTAGCAGTTCTCAAGAGACCCAGTACTTC	CASSFLASSSQETQYF
TRBV5-1	NA	TRBJ2-1	TRBD2	TGCGCCAGCAGCCTCCTAGCGGGGGCCAACAATGAGCAGTTCTTC	CASSLLAGANNEQFF
TRBV30	few	TRBJ1-5	TRBD1	TGTGCCTGGAGTGAGGGACAGGACAATCAGCCCCAGCATTTT	CAWSEGQDNQPQHF
TRBV6-6	NA	TRBJ1-2	NA	TGTGCCAGCAGAGCCAAAGGACAGTCCGGGGGCTACACCTTC	CASRAKGQSGGYTF
TRBV11-3	few	TRBJ1-3	TRBD1	TGTGCCAGCAGCTCAACAGGGGAGCGGAACACCATATATTTT	CASSSTGERNTIYF
TRBV4-2	NA	TRBJ2-7	TRBD1	TGTGCCAGCAGCCAACAGACAGGGACCTTCTACGAGCAGTACTTC	CASSQQTGTFYEQYF
TRBV2	few	TRBJ2-5	NA	TGTGCCAGCAGTGGAGGCACCAGCCCGGGGGAGACCCAGTACTTC	CASSGGTSPGETQYF
TRBV7-9	NA	TRBJ1-1	NA	TGTGCCAGCAGCTTAGGCGCATGGAACAAGGACAATCGGAACACTGAAGCTTTCTTT	CASSLGAWNKDNRNTEAFF
TRBV7-6	once	TRBJ1-2	NA	TGTGCCAGCAGCTTAGAAGCAGGGGCCCACTATGGCTACACCTTC	CASSLEAGAHYGYTF
TRBV30	NA	TRBJ2-2	TRBD1	TGTGCCTGGAGGGGACAGGGGGGTTCCGGGGAGCTGTTTTTT	CAWRGQGGSGELFF
TRBV9	NA	TRBJ2-3	TRBD1	TGTGCCAGCAGCGCCGGGACAGGGGGGACAGATACGCAGTATTTT	CASSAGTGGTDTQYF
TRBV7-9	NA	TRBJ1-5	TRBD1	TGTGCCAGCAGCTTCCAGAGACCGGGACAGCTTTATAGCAATCAGCCCCAGCATTTT	CASSFQRPGQLYSNQPQHF
TRBV5-4	NA	TRBJ2-1	TRBD2	TGTGCCAGCAGCTTCCCAGCGGGGGGGGAGAATGAGCAGTTCTTC	CASSFPAGGENEQFF
TRBV6-1	NA	TRBJ1-1	NA	TGTGCCAGCAGTGAACTAGGGGGGGGGATCGCTGAAGCTTTCTTT	CASSELGGGIAEAFF
TRBV5-6	NA	TRBJ1-1	NA	TGTGCCAGCAGCTTGACAGCCATAGAAGCTTTCTTT	CASSLTAIEAFF
TRBV5-1	once	TRBJ2-5	TRBD1	TGCGCCAGCAGCTTGGCAGGGGGCGGTGAGACCCAGTACTTC	CASSLAGGGETQYF
TRBV4-2	NA	TRBJ2-3	NA	TGTGCCAGCAGCCCAGAGGTGCGGGACACAGATACGCAGTATTTT	CASSPEVRDTDTQYF
TRBV2	NA	TRBJ1-6	NA	TGTGCCAGCAGTGAGAGGCAGGGTAGATCACCCCTCCACTTT	CASSERQGRSPLHF
TRBV5-1	few	TRBJ2-5	TRBD2	TGCGCCAGCAGCTTGGGACTAGCGCAGGAGACCCAGTACTTC	CASSLGLAQETQYF
TRBV19	few	TRBJ2-7	NA	TGTGCCAGTAGTGCCCAGCGGGCTCTCTACGAGCAGTACTTC	CASSAQRALYEQYF
TRBV5-1	few	TRBJ2-7	NA	TGCGCCAGCAGCTTGGACCTAAGCTCCTACGAGCAGTACTTC	CASSLDLSSYEQYF
TRBV6-5	NA	TRBJ1-4	NA	TGTGCCAGCAGTTACTCGAAAGGGGGATTGGTGGGAAAACTGTTTTTT	CASSYSKGGLVGKLFF
TRBV7-6	NA	TRBJ2-1	TRBD1	TGTGCCAGCAGCTTAACAGGGGGCCAGAACTACAATGAGCAGTTCTTC	CASSLTGGQNYNEQFF